In its sample, the clone carrying this TCR beta chain was seen a few times. What it binds is unknown. This entry comes from a study of shared clonotypes between healthy human individuals. Points from the study as a whole: A generally larger estimated richness was seen in naive subsets than in memory subsets. Shared clonotypes: 4.5% to 6% naive CD4, around 3.4% naive CD8, around 2.4% memory CD4, approximately 0.37% memory CD8.

About 30,000 T cell genomes (roughly 220 ng DNA) went into each sorted-subset replicate. This table comes from immunoSEQ multiplex PCR, and its TCRdb copy is limited to in-frame clones, with some not included. The sample lists 500,000 or so clones; roughly 95% were seen once. This CDR3 contains 15 residues. Germline V lookup: CDR1 SEHNR, CDR2 FQNEAQ (reference sequence). The V end was cut by 1 base, the J end by 6 bases, with 16 bases between. The sequence derives from a woman in her twenties or thirties in good health. Sequences were obtained from naive CD4+ T cells sorted from blood. The subset here: CD45RA+ positively selected. This rearrangement joins TRBV7-9 to TRBJ2-7; D is uncertain. CDR3 region: CASSLVGIGALEQYF. The CDR3, as DNA: TGTGCCAGCAGCTTAGTAGGTATCGGCGCTCTCGAGCAGTACTTC. Complete variable domain (other parts from reference TRBV7-9 and TRBJ2-7): DTGVSQNPRHKITKRGQNVTFRCDPISEHNRLYWYRQTLGQGPEFLTYFQNEAQLEKSRLLSDRFSAERPKGSFSTLEIQRTEQGDSAMYLCASSLVGIGALEQYFGPGTRLTVT.